This T cell receptor beta chain appears in the sequencing data of a study of blood T cells in healthy people across ages. Broader study findings: Diversity was higher, and naive CD4+ cells more numerous, in long-lived donors than in aged donors.

V lost 0 bases and J 0 bases, leaving 9 bases between the germline ends. CDR1 is SGHRS and CDR2 is YFSETQ in the germline V gene. The CDR3 has 15 residues. The table lists this clonotype with a few counts. The antigen is unknown. PCR was performed a second time for roughly 6 to 12 cycles using a sample-barcoded 5' primer and a J-beta primer mix. A single record per CDR3 protein comes from TCRdb applying MiXCR to the 5' RACE reads. The sample consists of approximately 760,000 distinct CDR3 sequences, roughly 25% of them appearing once. The data also belong to a second study, concerning T cells of mothers and their children.

This receptor was identified in a boy aged 10-17 years in good health. The sequencing input was blood. This rearrangement joins TRBV5-1 to TRBJ1-2; the D is unclear. The CDR3: CASSLGALANYGYTF. The CDR3, as DNA: TGCGCCAGCAGCTTGGGGGCCTTAGCTAACTATGGCTACACCTTC. The full variable domain, with the rest looked up from reference TRBV5-1 and TRBJ1-2, is KAGVTQTPRYLIKTRGQQVTLSCSPISGHRSVSWYQQTPGQGLQFLFEYFSETQRNKGNFPGRFSGRQFSNSRSEMNVSTLELGDSALYLCASSLGALANYGYTFGSGTRLTVV.